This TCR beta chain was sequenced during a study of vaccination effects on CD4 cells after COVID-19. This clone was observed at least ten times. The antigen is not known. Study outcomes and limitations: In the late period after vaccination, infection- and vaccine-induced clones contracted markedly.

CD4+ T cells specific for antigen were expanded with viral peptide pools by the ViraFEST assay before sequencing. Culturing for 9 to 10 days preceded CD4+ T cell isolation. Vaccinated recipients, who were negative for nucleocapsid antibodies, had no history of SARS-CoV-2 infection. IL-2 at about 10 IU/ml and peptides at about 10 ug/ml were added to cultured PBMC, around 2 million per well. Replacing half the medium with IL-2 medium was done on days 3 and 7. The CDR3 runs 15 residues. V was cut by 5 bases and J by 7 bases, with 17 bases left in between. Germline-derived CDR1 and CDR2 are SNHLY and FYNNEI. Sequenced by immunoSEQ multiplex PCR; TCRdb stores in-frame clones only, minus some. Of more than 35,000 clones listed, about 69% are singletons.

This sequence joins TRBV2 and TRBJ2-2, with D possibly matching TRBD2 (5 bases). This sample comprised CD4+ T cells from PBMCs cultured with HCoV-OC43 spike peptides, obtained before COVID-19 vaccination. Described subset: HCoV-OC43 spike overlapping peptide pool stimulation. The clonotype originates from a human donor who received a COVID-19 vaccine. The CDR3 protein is CASSLGSTGNGELFF. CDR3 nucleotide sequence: TGTGCCAGCAGTTTGGGCTCCACGGGGAACGGGGAGCTGTTTTTT.